This T cell receptor beta chain originates from a study of blood T cell repertoires in COVID-19. On the study more broadly: PBMCs, B-cell-depleted T cells, or T cells provided the cDNA or gDNA that made up the material.

This clone was seen only a few times. Original analysis: Amplified reference gene primers provided the basis for estimating nucleated cell counts. Profiled with immunoSEQ multiplex PCR; TCRdb holds only in-frame clones, not every one. The V and J calls and the clone size are those of that table, but D and trimming were determined from the DNA. The data show more than 90,000 clones, about three quarters seen once. Germline V gene sequence: CDR1 SGHAT, CDR2 FQDESV (reference sequence). J gave up 4 bases and V 4 bases, and 3 bases lay outside the gene matches. This CDR3 is 14 amino acids long. This receptor was obtained from a man aged 70-80 years with acute or convalescent COVID-19. The specimen sequenced was peripheral blood. The J gene is TRBJ1-1, the V gene TRBV11-1; 10 nucleotides match TRBD1. The CDR3 region is CASSWGTGATEAFF. The CDR3 DNA reads as TGTGCCAGCAGCTGGGGGACAGGGGCCACTGAAGCTTTCTTT.